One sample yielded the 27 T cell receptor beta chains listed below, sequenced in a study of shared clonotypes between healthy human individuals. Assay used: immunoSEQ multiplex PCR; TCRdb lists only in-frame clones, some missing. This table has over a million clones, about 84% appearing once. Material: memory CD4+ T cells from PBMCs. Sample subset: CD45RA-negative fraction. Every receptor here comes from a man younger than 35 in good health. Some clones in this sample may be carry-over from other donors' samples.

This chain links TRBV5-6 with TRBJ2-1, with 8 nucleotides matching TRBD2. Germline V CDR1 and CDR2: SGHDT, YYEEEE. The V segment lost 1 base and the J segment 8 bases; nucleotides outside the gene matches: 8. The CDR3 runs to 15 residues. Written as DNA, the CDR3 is TGTGCCAGCAGCTTGTTCTCGGGAGGGCGCGATGAGCAGTTCTTC. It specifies CASSLFSGGRDEQFF.

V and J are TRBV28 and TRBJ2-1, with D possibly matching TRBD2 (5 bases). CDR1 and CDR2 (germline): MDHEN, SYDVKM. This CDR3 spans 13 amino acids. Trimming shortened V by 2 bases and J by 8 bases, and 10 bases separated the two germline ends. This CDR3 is CASSLTSNHEQFF. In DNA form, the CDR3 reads TGTGCCAGCAGTTTAACTAGTAACCATGAGCAGTTCTTC.

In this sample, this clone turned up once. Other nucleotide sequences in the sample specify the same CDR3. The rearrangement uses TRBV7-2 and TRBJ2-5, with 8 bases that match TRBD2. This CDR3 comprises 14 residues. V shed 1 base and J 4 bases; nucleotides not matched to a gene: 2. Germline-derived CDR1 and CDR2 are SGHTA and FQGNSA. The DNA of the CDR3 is TGTGCCAGCAGCTTAGTTCGGGGGGGAGAGACCCAGTACTTC. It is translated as CASSLVRGGETQYF.

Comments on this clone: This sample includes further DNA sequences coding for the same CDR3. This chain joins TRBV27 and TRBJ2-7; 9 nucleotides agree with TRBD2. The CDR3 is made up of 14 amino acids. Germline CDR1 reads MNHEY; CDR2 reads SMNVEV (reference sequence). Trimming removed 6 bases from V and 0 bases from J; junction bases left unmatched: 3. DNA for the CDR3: TGTGCCAGCAGGCTAGCGGGGAGCTCCTACGAGCAGTACTTC. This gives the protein CASRLAGSSYEQYF.

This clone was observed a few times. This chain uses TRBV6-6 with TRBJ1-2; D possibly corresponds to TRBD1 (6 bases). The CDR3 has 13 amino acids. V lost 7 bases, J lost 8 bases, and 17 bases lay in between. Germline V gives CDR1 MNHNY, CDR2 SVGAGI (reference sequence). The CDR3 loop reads CASTIQGREGYTF. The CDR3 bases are TGTGCCAGCACCATACAGGGTAGAGAGGGCTACACCTTC.

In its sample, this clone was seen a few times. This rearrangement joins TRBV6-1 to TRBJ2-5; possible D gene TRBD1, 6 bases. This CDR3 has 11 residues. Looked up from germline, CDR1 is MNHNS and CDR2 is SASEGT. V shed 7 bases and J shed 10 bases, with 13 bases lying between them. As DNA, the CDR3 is TGTGCCAGCACCCGTACAGGGAACCAGTACTTC. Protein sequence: CASTRTGNQYF.

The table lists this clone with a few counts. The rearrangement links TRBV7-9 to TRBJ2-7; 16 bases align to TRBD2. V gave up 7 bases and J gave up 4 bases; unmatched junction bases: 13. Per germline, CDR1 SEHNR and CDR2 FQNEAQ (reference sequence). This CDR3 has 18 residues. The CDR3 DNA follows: TGTGCCAGCACTGGAGGGACTAGCGGGAGGGCCAGGATTTACGAGCAGTACTTC. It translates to CASTGGTSGRARIYEQYF.

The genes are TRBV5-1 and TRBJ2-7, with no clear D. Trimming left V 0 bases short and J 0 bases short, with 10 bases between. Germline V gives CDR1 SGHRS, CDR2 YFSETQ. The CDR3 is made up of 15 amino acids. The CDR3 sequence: CASSLASSSSYEQYF. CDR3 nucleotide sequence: TGCGCCAGCAGCTTGGCATCCTCAAGCTCCTACGAGCAGTACTTC.

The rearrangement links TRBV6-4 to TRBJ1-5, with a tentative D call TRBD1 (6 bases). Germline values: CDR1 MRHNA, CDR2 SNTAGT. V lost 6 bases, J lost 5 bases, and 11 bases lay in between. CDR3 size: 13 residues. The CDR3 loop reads CASRSGTYQPQHF. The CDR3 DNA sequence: TGTGCCAGCAGGTCCGGGACATATCAGCCCCAGCATTTT.

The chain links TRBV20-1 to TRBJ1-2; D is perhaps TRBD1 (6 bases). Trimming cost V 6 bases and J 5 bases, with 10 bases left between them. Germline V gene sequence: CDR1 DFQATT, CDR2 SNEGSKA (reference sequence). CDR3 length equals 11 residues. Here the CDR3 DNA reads TGCAGTGCGACAGGAATTTATGGCTACACCTTC. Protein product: CSATGIYGYTF.

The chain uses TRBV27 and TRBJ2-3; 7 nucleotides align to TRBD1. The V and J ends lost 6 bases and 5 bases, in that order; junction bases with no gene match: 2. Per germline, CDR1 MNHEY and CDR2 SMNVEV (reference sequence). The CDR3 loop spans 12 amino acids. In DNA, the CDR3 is TGTGCCAGCAGACGACAGGGAGATACGCAGTATTTT. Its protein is CASRRQGDTQYF.

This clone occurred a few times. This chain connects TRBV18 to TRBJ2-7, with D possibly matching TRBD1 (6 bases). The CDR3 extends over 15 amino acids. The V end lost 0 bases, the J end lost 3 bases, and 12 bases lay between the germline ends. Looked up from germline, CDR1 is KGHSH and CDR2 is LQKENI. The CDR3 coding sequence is TGTGCCAGCTCACCACCTGGACAGAAGAGCTACGAGCAGTACTTC. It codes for CASSPPGQKSYEQYF.

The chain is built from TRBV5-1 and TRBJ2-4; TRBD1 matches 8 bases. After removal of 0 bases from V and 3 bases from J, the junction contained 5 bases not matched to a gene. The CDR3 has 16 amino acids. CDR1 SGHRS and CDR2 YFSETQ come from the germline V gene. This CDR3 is CASSLVATGGKNIQYF. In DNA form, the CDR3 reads TGCGCCAGCAGCTTGGTTGCTACAGGGGGCAAAAACATTCAGTACTTC.

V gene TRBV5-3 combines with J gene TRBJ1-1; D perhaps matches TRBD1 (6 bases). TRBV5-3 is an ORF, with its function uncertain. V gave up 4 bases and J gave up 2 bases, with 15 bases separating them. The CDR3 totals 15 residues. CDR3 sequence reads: CARSPPGEVNTEAFF. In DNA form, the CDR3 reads TGTGCCAGAAGCCCCCCAGGGGAGGTTAACACTGAAGCTTTCTTT.

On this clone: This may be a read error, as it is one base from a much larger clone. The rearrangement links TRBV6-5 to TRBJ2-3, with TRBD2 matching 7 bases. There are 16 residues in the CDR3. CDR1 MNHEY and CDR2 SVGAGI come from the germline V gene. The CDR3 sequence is CTSSYWGGSSTDTQYF. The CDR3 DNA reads TGTACCAGCAGTTACTGGGGGGGGTCTAGCACAGATACGCAGTATTTT.

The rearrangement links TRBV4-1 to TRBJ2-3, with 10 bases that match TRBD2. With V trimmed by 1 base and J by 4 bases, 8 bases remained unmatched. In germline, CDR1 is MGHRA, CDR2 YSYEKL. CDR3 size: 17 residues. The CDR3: CASSQARLAGEADTQYF. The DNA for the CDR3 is TGCGCCAGCAGCCAAGCGAGGCTAGCGGGAGAGGCAGATACGCAGTATTTT.

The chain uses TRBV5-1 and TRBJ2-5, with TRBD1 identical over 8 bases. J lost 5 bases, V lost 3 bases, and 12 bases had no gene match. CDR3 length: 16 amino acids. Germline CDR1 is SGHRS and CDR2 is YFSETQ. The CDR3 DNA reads TGCGCCAGCAGCTCACAACCCGACAGGGGCCGGGAGACCCAGTACTTC. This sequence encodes CASSSQPDRGRETQYF.

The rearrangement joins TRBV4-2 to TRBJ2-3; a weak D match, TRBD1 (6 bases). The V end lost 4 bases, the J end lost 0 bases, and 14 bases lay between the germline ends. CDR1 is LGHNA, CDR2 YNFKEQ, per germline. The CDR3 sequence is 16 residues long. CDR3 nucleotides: TGTGCCAGCAGCCCACAGGGCCGACCTAGCACAGATACGCAGTATTTT. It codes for CASSPQGRPSTDTQYF.

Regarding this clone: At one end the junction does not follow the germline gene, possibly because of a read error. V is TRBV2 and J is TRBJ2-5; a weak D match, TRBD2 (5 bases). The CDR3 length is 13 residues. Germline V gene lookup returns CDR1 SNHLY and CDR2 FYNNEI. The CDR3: CAGSEMGFGAQYF. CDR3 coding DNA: TGTGCCGGCAGTGAGATGGGATTCGGGGCCCAGTACTTC.

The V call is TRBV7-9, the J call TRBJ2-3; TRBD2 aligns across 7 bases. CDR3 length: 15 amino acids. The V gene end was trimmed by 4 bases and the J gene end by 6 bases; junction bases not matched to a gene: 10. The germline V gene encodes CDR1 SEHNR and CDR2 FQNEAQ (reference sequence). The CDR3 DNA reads TGTGCCAGCAGCTCCCAGGGAGGGGAGTATGATACGCAGTATTTT. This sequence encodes CASSSQGGEYDTQYF.

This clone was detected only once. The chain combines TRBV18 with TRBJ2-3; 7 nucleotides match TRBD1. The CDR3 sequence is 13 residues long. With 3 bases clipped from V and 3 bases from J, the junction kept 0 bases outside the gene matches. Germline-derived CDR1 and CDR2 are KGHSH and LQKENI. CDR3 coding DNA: TGTGCCAGCTCACCGGGACAGACAGATACGCAGTATTTT. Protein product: CASSPGQTDTQYF. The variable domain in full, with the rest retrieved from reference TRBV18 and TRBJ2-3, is NAGVMQNPRHLVRRRGQEARLRCSPMKGHSHVYWYRQLPEEGLKFMVYLQKENIIDESGMPKERFSAEFPKEGPSILRIQQVVRGDSAAYFCASSPGQTDTQYFGPGTRLTVL.

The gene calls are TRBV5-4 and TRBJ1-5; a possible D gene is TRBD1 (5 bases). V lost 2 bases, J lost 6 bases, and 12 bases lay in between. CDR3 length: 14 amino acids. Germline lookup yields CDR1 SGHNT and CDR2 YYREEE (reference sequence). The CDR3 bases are TGTGCCAGCAGCTTTCAGGGAGTGGGTCAGCCCCAGCATTTT. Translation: CASSFQGVGQPQHF.

This chain's CDR3 is CASSRPPTAFINTEAFF. In nucleotides, the CDR3 is TGTGCCAGCAGTCGGCCTCCCACCGCGTTTATAAACACTGAAGCTTTCTTT. The chain recombines TRBV27 with TRBJ1-1; D is ambiguous. From germline, CDR1 is MNHEY and CDR2 SMNVEV (reference sequence). This CDR3 has 17 residues. Trimming stripped 5 bases from V and 2 bases from J, with 21 bases between.

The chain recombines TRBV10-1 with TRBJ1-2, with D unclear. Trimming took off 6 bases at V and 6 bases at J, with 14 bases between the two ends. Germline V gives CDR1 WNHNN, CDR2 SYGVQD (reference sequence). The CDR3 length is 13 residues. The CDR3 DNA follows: TGCGCCAGCAGGGCCCCGGGGAATGATGGCTACACCTTC. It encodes CASRAPGNDGYTF.

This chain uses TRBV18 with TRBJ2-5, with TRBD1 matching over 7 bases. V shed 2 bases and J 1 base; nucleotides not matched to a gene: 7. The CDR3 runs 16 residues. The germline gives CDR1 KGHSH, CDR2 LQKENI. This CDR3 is CASSPRPKGAQETQYF. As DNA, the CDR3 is TGTGCCAGCTCACCAAGACCTAAGGGGGCCCAAGAGACCCAGTACTTC.

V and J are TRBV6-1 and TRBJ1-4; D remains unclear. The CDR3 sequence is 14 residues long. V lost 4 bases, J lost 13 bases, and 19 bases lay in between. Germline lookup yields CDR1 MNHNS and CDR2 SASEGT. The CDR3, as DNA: TGTGCCAGCAGTGCCCAGGTGGGCGAAGTAGGACTGTTTTTT. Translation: CASSAQVGEVGLFF.

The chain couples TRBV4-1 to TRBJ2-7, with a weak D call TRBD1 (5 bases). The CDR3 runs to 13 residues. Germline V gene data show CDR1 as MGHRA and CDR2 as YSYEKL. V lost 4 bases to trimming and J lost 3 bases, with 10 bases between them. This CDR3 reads CASSRTGDYEQYF. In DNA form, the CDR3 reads TGCGCCAGCAGCCGAACAGGAGACTACGAGCAGTACTTC.